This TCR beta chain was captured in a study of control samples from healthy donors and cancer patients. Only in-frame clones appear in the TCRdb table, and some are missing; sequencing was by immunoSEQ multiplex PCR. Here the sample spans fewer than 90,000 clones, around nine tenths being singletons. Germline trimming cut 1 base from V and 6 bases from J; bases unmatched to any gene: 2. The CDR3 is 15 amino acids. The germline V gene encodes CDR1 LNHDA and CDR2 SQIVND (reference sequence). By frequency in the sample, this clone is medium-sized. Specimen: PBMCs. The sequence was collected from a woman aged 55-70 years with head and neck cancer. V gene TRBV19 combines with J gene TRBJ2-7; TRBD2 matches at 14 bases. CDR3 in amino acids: CASSIGGTSGSEQYF. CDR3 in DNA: TGTGCCAGTAGTATAGGGGGGACTAGCGGGAGCGAGCAGTACTTC.